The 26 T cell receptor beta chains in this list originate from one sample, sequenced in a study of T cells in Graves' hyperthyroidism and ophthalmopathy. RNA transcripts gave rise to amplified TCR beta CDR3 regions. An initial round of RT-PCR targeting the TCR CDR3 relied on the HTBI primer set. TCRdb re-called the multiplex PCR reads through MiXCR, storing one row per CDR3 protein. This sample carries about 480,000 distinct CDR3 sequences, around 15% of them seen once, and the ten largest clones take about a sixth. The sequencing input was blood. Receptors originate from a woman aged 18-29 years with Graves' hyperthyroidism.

The CDR3 DNA reads as TGTGCCAGCAGTTACAGGACAGCATCCTACGAGCAGTACGTC. It specifies CASSYRTASYEQYV. V and J are TRBV6-5 and TRBJ2-7, with D perhaps TRBD1 (6 bases). From germline, CDR1 is MNHEY and CDR2 SVGAGI. This CDR3 spans 14 amino acids. The V end was cut by 2 bases, the J end by 1 base, with 9 bases between.

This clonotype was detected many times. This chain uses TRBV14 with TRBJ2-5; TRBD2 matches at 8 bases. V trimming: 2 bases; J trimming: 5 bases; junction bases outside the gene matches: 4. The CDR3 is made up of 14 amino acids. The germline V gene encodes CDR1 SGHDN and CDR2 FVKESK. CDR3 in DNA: TGTGCCAGCAGCCAACGGGAGGGCCGCGAGACCCAGTACTTC. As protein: CASSQREGRETQYF.

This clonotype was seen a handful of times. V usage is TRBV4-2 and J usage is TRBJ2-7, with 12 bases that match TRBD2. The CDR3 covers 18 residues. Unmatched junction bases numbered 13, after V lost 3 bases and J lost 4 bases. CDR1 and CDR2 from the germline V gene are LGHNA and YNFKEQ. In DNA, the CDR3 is TGTGCCAGCAGCCACCTCACCGGACTAGCGGGAACCCATTACGAGCAGTACTTC. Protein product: CASSHLTGLAGTHYEQYF.

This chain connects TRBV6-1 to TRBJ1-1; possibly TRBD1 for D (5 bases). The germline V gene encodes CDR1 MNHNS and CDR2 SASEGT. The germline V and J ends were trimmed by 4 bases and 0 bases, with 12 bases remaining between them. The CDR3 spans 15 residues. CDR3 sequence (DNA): TGTGCCAGCAGTGGGACAAAGATTATGAACACTGAAGCTTTCTTT. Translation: CASSGTKIMNTEAFF.

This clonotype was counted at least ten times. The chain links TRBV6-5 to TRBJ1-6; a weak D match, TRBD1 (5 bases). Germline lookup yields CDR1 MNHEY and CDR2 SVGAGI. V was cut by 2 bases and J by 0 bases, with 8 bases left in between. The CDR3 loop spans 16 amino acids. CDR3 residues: CASSYGRGSYNSPLHF. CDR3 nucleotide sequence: TGTGCCAGCAGTTACGGGAGGGGCTCCTATAATTCACCCCTCCACTTT.

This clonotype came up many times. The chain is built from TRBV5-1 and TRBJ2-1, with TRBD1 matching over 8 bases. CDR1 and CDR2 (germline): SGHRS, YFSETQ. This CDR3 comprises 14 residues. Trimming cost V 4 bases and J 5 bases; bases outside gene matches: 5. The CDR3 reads CASSPDRGHNEQFF. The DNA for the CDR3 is TGCGCCAGCAGCCCTGACAGGGGACACAATGAGCAGTTCTTC.

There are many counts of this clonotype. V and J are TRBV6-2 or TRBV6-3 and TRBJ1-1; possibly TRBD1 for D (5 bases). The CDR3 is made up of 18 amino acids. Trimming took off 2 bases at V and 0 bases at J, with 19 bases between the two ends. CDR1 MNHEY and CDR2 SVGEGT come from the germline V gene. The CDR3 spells CASSYRGRVGGMNTEAFF. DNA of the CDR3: TGTGCCAGCAGTTACCGCGGCAGGGTGGGTGGGATGAACACTGAAGCTTTCTTT.

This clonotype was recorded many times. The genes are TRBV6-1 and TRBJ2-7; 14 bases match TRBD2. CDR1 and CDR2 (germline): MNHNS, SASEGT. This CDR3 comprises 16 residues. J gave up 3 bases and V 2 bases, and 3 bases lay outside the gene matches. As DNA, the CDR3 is TGTGCCAGCAGTGAATACGGGACTAGCGGGAGCTACGAGCAGTACTTC. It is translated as CASSEYGTSGSYEQYF.

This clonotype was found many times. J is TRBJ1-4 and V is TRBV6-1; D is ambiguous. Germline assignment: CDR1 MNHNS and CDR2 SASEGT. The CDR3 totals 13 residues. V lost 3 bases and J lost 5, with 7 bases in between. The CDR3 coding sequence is TGTGCCAGCAGTGACCGACAAAATGAAAAACTGTTTTTT. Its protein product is CASSDRQNEKLFF.

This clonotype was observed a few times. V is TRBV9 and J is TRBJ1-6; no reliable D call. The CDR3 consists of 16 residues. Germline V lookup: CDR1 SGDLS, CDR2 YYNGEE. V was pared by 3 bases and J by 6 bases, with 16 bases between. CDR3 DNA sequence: TGTGCCAGCAGCGCAGAGAGGATCCGGGGTAATTCACCCCTCCACTTT. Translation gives CASSAERIRGNSPLHF.

The CDR3 nucleotides read TGTGCCAGCAGCTTCCGGACTAGTGGTGAGCAGTTCTTC. Translation: CASSFRTSGEQFF. J is TRBJ2-1 and V is TRBV7-8; 7 positions match TRBD2. CDR3 size: 13 residues. V shed 3 bases and J 9 bases; nucleotides not matched to a gene: 5. Germline assignment: CDR1 SGHVS and CDR2 FQNEAQ.

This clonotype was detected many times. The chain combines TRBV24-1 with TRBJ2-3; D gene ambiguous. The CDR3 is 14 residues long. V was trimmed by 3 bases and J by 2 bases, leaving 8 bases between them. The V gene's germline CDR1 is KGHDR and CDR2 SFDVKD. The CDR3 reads CATSDTRATDTQYF. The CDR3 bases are TGTGCCACCAGTGATACTCGGGCCACAGATACGCAGTATTTT.

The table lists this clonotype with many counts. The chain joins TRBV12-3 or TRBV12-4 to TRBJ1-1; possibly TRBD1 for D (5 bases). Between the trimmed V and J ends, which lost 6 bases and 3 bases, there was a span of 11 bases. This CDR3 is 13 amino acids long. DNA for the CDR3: TGTGCCAGCAGCTCAGGGCGAGACACTGAAGCTTTCTTT. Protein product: CASSSGRDTEAFF.

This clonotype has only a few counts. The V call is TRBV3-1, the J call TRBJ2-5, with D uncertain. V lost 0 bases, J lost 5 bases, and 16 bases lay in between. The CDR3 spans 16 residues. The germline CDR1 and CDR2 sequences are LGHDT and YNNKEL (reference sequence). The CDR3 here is CASSQELRTSGETQYF. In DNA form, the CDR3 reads TGTGCCAGCAGCCAAGAACTTCGGACGTCTGGGGAGACCCAGTACTTC.

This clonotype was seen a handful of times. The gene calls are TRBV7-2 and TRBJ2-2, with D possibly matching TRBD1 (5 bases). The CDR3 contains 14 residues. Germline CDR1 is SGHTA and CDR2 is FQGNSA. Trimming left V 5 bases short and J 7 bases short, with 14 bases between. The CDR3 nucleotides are TGTGCCAGCAGCCCCTTTTGGGGCCACGGGGAGCTGTTTTTT. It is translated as CASSPFWGHGELFF.

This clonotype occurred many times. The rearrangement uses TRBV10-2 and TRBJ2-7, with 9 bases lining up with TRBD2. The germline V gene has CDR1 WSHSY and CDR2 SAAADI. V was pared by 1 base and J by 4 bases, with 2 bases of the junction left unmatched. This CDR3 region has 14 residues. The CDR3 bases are TGCGCCAGCAGTGAGTTGCGGGAGGGTTACGAGCAGTACTTC. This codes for CASSELREGYEQYF.

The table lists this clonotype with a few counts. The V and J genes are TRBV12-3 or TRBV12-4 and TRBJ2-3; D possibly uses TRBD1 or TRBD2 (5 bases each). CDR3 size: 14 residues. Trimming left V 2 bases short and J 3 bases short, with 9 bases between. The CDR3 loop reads CASSLRDGTDTQYF. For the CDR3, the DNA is TGTGCCAGCAGTTTACGGGACGGAACAGATACGCAGTATTTT.

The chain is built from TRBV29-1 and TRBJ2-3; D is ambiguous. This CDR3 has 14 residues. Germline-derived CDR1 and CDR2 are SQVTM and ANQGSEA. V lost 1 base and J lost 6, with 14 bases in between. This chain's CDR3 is CSVEGAVGQDTQYF. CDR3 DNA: TGCAGCGTTGAAGGGGCCGTGGGTCAGGATACGCAGTATTTT.

The CDR3 is CASDPGGATKNIQYF. CDR3 in DNA: TGCGCCAGTGACCCAGGGGGCGCGACCAAAAACATTCAGTACTTC. V is TRBV5-1 and J is TRBJ2-4; 8 bases are a match to TRBD1. Germline CDR1 and CDR2: SGHRS and YFSETQ. The CDR3 has 15 amino acids. With V trimmed by 8 bases and J by 2 bases, 9 bases remained unmatched.

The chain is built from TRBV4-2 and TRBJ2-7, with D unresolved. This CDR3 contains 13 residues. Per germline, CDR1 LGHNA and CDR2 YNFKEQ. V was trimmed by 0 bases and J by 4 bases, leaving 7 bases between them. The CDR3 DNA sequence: TGTGCCAGCAGCCAAGACGGTGGTTACGAGCAGTACTTC. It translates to CASSQDGGYEQYF.

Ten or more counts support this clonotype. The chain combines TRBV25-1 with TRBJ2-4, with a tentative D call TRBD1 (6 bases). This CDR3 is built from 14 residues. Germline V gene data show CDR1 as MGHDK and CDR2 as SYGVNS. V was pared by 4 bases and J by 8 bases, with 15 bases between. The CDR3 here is CASSGFAGVDIQYF. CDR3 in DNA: TGTGCCAGCAGTGGGTTTGCAGGGGTGGACATTCAGTACTTC.

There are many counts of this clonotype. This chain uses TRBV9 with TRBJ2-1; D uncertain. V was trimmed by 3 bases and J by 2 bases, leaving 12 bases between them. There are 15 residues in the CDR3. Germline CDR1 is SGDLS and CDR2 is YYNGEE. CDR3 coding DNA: TGTGCCAGCAGCGCCCTACCGGCGGCCTACAATGAGCAGTTCTTC. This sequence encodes CASSALPAAYNEQFF.

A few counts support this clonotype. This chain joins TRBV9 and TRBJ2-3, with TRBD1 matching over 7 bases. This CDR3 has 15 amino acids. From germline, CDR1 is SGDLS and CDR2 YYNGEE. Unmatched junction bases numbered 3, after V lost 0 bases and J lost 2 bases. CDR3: CASSVVTGATDTQYF. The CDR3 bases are TGTGCCAGCAGCGTAGTCACAGGGGCCACAGATACGCAGTATTTT.

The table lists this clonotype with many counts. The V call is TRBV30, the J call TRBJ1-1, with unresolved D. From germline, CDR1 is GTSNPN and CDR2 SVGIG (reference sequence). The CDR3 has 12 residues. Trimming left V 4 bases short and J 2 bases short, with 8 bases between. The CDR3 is CAWTVSNTEAFF. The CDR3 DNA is TGTGCCTGGACGGTTTCCAACACTGAAGCTTTCTTT.

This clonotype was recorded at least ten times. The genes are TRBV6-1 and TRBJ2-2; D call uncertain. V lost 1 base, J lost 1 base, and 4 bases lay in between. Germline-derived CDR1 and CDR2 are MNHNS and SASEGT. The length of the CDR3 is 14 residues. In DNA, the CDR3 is TGTGCCAGCAGTGAAGGGGTGAACACCGGGGAGCTGTTTTTT. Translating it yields CASSEGVNTGELFF.

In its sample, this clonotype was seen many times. This CDR3 is CASSVDAGGNTEAFF. In DNA, the CDR3 is TGTGCCAGCAGCGTAGACGCAGGGGGGAACACTGAAGCTTTCTTT. The gene calls are TRBV9 and TRBJ1-1; TRBD1 matches at 7 bases. Germline assignment: CDR1 SGDLS and CDR2 YYNGEE. This CDR3 has 15 residues. V was pared by 0 bases and J by 1 base, with 3 bases of the junction left unmatched.